The clone carrying this TCR beta chain was counted ten times or more. Using a J-beta primer mix together with a sample-barcoded 5' primer, a second PCR was run for about 6 to 12 cycles. TCRdb redid the calling of the 5' RACE reads with MiXCR, one entry per CDR3 protein. The sample comprises hundreds of thousands of distinct CDR3 sequences, less than 35% of which are singletons, and 15% to 18% rests with the top ten. The source of the sample is a study of blood T cells in healthy people across ages. Germline loops: CDR1 MNHNS, CDR2 SASEGT. This CDR3 contains 13 residues. The V end lost 8 bases, the J end lost 5 bases, and 15 bases lay between the germline ends.

Sequenced sample: blood. The clonotype originates from a woman of 80 years or more in good health. The genes are TRBV6-1 and TRBJ1-2; D is undetermined. CDR3 bases: TGTGCCAGCTCGTACGGGGAAGGGTATGGCTACACCTTC. As protein: CASSYGEGYGYTF.